These 26 T cell receptor beta chains came from one sample sequenced in a study of cytomegalovirus exposure and HLA in healthy donors. The PCR was carried out with 60 Vbeta primers and 13 Jbeta primers. Sequencing used immunoSEQ multiplex PCR; TCRdb keeps in-frame clones, though not all of them. Of roughly 120,000 clones in the sample, around 78% were seen once. What was sequenced was PBMCs. The source is a middle-aged man in good health and CMV-seronegative.

CDR3: CASGFLTRDRGFVRDSPLHF. Here the CDR3 DNA reads TGTGCTAGTGGTTTCCTCACCCGGGACAGGGGTTTCGTCCGCGATTCACCCCTCCACTTT. The gene calls are TRBV12-5 and TRBJ1-6; 10 positions match TRBD1. J gave up 8 bases and V 3 bases, and 19 bases lay outside the gene matches. CDR1 is LGHNT, CDR2 FRNRAP, per germline. The CDR3 is 20 residues long. Combining the CDR3 with reference TRBV12-5 and TRBJ1-6 gives the whole variable domain DARVTQTPRHKVTEMGQEVTMRCQPILGHNTVFWYRQTMMQGLELLAYFRNRAPLDDSGMPKDRFSAEMPDATLATLKIQPSEPRDSAVYFCASGFLTRDRGFVRDSPLHFGNGTRLTVT.

This clone has just a few counts. J is TRBJ1-6 and V is TRBV27; no reliable D call. Germline-derived CDR1 and CDR2 are MNHEY and SMNVEV (reference sequence). This CDR3 has 17 amino acids. Trimming cost V 2 bases and J 0 bases, with 11 bases left between them. CDR3 DNA sequence: TGTGCCAGCAGTTTAAGCTCTGAACCCTCCTATAATTCACCCCTCCACTTT. Residues: CASSLSSEPSYNSPLHF.

Here the CDR3 reads CASSPPGGPGPIRNEKLFF. The CDR3 DNA is TGTGCCAGCAGCCCGCCGGGAGGGCCCGGACCCATTCGGAATGAAAAACTGTTTTTT. The genes are TRBV7-2 and TRBJ1-4; D unclear. Looked up from germline, CDR1 is SGHTA and CDR2 is FQGNSA. This CDR3 has 19 amino acids. The V and J ends lost 5 bases and 5 bases respectively, with 27 bases between them.

In its sample, this clone was seen once. This chain joins TRBV9 and TRBJ1-2, with D perhaps matching TRBD1 (5 bases). Trimming cost V 3 bases and J 8 bases, with 26 bases left between them. Looked up from germline, CDR1 is SGDLS and CDR2 is YYNGEE. The CDR3 length is 17 residues. The chain's CDR3 is CASSAARTSGPLGGYTF. CDR3 in DNA: TGTGCCAGCAGCGCCGCCCGGACGTCAGGGCCCTTGGGGGGCTACACCTTC.

This clone was seen a single time. The chain couples TRBV9 to TRBJ1-4; D is perhaps TRBD1 (5 bases). Trimming removed 2 bases from V and 0 bases from J, with 5 bases in between. Germline lookup yields CDR1 SGDLS and CDR2 YYNGEE. The CDR3 has 14 residues. The CDR3 region has the DNA TGTGCCAGCAGCGTGGACACAACTAATGAAAAACTGTTTTTT. As protein: CASSVDTTNEKLFF. The entire variable domain, with the rest obtained from reference TRBV9 and TRBJ1-4, is as follows: DSGVTQTPKHLITATGQRVTLRCSPRSGDLSVYWYQQSLDQGLQFLIQYYNGEERAKGNILERFSAQQFPDLHSELNLSSLELGDSALYFCASSVDTTNEKLFFGSGTQLSVL.

The V and J genes are TRBV6-1 and TRBJ2-5; 9 bases agree with TRBD2. The CDR3 is made up of 14 amino acids. V shed 11 bases, J shed 1 base, and the junction held 8 bases outside the gene matches. Per the germline V gene, CDR1 is MNHNS and CDR2 is SASEGT. In DNA form, the CDR3 reads TGTGCCGGGGCGGGGGGGCCTCTCCAAGAGACCCAGTACTTC. Its translation: CAGAGGPLQETQYF.

The chain combines TRBV11-3 with TRBJ1-5; 10 nucleotides agree with TRBD1. CDR3 size: 14 residues. Germline lookup yields CDR1 SGHNT and CDR2 YENEEA. V lost 7 bases and J lost 7; bases outside the gene matches: 7. The CDR3 sequence: CASTLGTGDQPQHF. CDR3 nucleotides: TGTGCCAGCACCCTCGGGACAGGGGACCAGCCCCAGCATTTT.

The chain couples TRBV27 to TRBJ1-6; possible D gene TRBD1, 5 bases. The CDR3 contains 14 residues. Trimming shortened V by 5 bases and J by 7 bases, and 12 bases separated the two germline ends. Germline V CDR1 and CDR2: MNHEY, SMNVEV (reference sequence). CDR3 nucleotides: TGTGCCAGCAGTGCAGACAGCGACAATTCACCCCTCCACTTT. Encoded protein: CASSADSDNSPLHF.

This chain links TRBV7-9 with TRBJ2-3; 7 bases line up with TRBD2. With 5 bases clipped from V and 2 bases from J, the junction kept 7 bases outside the gene matches. Germline V gene lookup returns CDR1 SEHNR and CDR2 FQNEAQ (reference sequence). CDR3 size: 15 residues. The CDR3 loop is CASSPWGGVTDTQYF. Written as DNA, the CDR3 is TGTGCCAGCAGCCCTTGGGGGGGAGTCACAGATACGCAGTATTTT.

The V and J genes are TRBV4-1 and TRBJ1-2, with 7 bases identical to TRBD1. CDR3 length: 15 amino acids. The junction had 7 bases not matched to a gene; V was cut back by 3 bases and J by 3 bases. The V gene's germline CDR1 is MGHRA and CDR2 YSYEKL. DNA of the CDR3: TGCGCCAGCAGCCACCAGACAGGGATTGACTATGGCTACACCTTC. Translated, it gives CASSHQTGIDYGYTF.

V gene TRBV7-9 combines with J gene TRBJ1-2, with D possibly being TRBD1 (6 bases). V was trimmed by 3 bases and J by 2 bases, leaving 16 bases between them. This CDR3 contains 16 residues. Germline assignment: CDR1 SEHNR and CDR2 FQNEAQ (reference sequence). CDR3 amino acids: CASSFESDRSNYGYTF. CDR3 sequence (DNA): TGTGCCAGCAGCTTTGAATCAGACAGGAGCAACTATGGCTACACCTTC.

This clone was seen only once. The V and J genes are TRBV19 and TRBJ2-7; TRBD1 agrees at 8 bases. This CDR3 is built from 12 residues. J lost 3 bases, V lost 6 bases, and 1 base had no gene match. Germline V lookup: CDR1 LNHDA, CDR2 SQIVND (reference sequence). CDR3 sequence reads: CASRDRGYEQYF. CDR3 DNA: TGTGCCAGTAGAGACAGGGGCTACGAGCAGTACTTC.

The chain uses TRBV5-1 and TRBJ2-3; no definite D call. Between the trimmed V and J ends, which lost 4 bases and 4 bases, there was a span of 16 bases. CDR3 length: 15 amino acids. Germline CDR1 reads SGHRS; CDR2 reads YFSETQ. The CDR3 protein is CASSLRPSSADTQYF. The DNA for the CDR3 is TGCGCCAGCAGCCTCAGACCCTCAAGCGCAGATACGCAGTATTTT.

The V and J genes are TRBV6-4 and TRBJ1-4, with D hard to call. The CDR3 length is 14 residues. The V and J ends lost 3 bases and 7 bases respectively, with 12 bases between them. Per the germline V gene, CDR1 is MRHNA and CDR2 is SNTAGT. CDR3: CASSEPAGGEKLFF. The DNA of the CDR3 is TGTGCCAGCAGTGAGCCAGCCGGCGGTGAAAAACTGTTTTTT.

V gene TRBV4-2 combines with J gene TRBJ2-5, with 8 bases aligning to TRBD2. The CDR3 is made up of 14 amino acids. CDR1 and CDR2 (germline): LGHNA, YNFKEQ. With V trimmed by 1 base and J by 6 bases, 4 bases remained unmatched. CDR3 in DNA: TGTGCCAGCAGCCAAGCGGGGGGGGGTAAGACCCAGTACTTC. Translated: CASSQAGGGKTQYF.

This chain uses TRBV7-9 with TRBJ1-2; TRBD1 matches at 8 bases. CDR1 is SEHNR and CDR2 is FQNEAQ in the germline V gene (reference sequence). The V and J ends lost 1 base and 3 bases, in that order; junction bases with no gene match: 4. The CDR3 has 15 residues. CDR3 in DNA: TGTGCCAGCAGCTTAGAAGGACAGGGCCACTATGGCTACACCTTC. The encoded protein is CASSLEGQGHYGYTF.

This sequence joins TRBV2 and TRBJ2-1, with D perhaps TRBD1 (6 bases). V dropped 6 bases and J dropped 2 bases, with 14 bases sitting between them. CDR1 SNHLY and CDR2 FYNNEI come from the germline V gene. The CDR3 extends over 15 amino acids. Written as DNA, the CDR3 is TGTGCCAGCAGGAGGACCTCAGGGGCCTACAATGAGCAGTTCTTC. Encoded protein: CASRRTSGAYNEQFF.

V usage is TRBV5-4 and J usage is TRBJ2-4; TRBD2 matches at 7 bases. The germline V gene encodes CDR1 SGHNT and CDR2 YYREEE (reference sequence). After removal of 4 bases from V and 6 bases from J, the junction contained 10 bases not matched to a gene. The CDR3 covers 15 residues. DNA for the CDR3: TGTGCCAGCAGCCTATTGGGGGGGATTTTAAACATTCAGTACTTC. Translated: CASSLLGGILNIQYF. Using reference TRBV5-4 and TRBJ2-4 for the parts outside the CDR3, the full variable domain is ETGVTQSPTHLIKTRGQQVTLRCSSQSGHNTVSWYQQALGQGPQFIFQYYREEENGRGNFPPRFSGLQFPNYSSELNVNALELDDSALYLCASSLLGGILNIQYFGAGTRLSVL.

The chain has TRBV6-5 and TRBJ1-2; 8 bases align to TRBD1. Germline lookup yields CDR1 MNHEY and CDR2 SVGAGI. The trim removed 6 bases at V and 6 bases at J, leaving 6 bases unmatched. CDR3 length: 13 residues. CDR3 DNA sequence: TGTGCCAGCAGCCAGACAGGGGTGGATGGCTACACCTTC. It codes for CASSQTGVDGYTF.

This clone has a handful of counts. The chain carries TRBV10-3 and TRBJ1-2, with 7 bases fitting TRBD1. J was trimmed by 3 bases and V by 8 bases; bases with no gene match: 15. Germline CDR1 is ENHRY and CDR2 is SYGVKD. The CDR3 runs to 16 residues. The CDR3 DNA follows: TGTGCCATCTCCGGACAGGTAGCGCACCGGGACTATGGCTACACCTTC. Translation gives CAISGQVAHRDYGYTF.

The rearrangement joins TRBV5-1 to TRBJ2-1; 13 bases are a match to TRBD2. The V segment lost 3 bases and the J segment 3 bases; nucleotides outside the gene matches: 3. In germline, CDR1 is SGHRS, CDR2 YFSETQ. The CDR3 has 16 amino acids. The CDR3 region has the DNA TGCGCCAGCAGCTCGGGACTAGCGGGGAACTACAATGAGCAGTTCTTC. This encodes CASSSGLAGNYNEQFF.

This chain uses TRBV6-1 with TRBJ2-3; 11 bases map to TRBD2. CDR1 and CDR2 (germline): MNHNS, SASEGT. The CDR3 is 14 amino acids. V lost 11 bases, J lost 3 bases, and 7 bases stayed unmatched. Written as DNA, the CDR3 is TGTGCCGCGATAGCGGGGGGGCCAACAGATACGCAGTATTTT. Protein sequence: CAAIAGGPTDTQYF.

This chain uses TRBV2 with TRBJ1-2, with D unclear. From germline, CDR1 is SNHLY and CDR2 FYNNEI. This CDR3 spans 17 amino acids. Deletions cut 3 bases from V and 8 bases from J, with 25 bases between. CDR3 region: CASSDQRVTGMVRGYTF. As DNA, the CDR3 is TGTGCCAGCAGTGATCAGCGTGTTACGGGGATGGTTCGGGGCTACACCTTC.

The chain joins TRBV6-5 to TRBJ1-2; weak D call: TRBD1 (5 bases). The germline V gene has CDR1 MNHEY and CDR2 SVGAGI. There are 14 residues in the CDR3. With 0 bases removed from V and 8 bases from J, the gap between germline ends came to 13 bases. The CDR3 sequence: CASSYSLDSSGYTF. The CDR3 DNA reads TGTGCCAGCAGTTACTCCCTAGACAGTTCCGGCTACACCTTC.

This clone showed up just once. The CDR3 DNA is TGTGCCAGCAGCAGACAAGACAGGGACGGAAACACCATATATTTT. Translating gives CASSRQDRDGNTIYF. The V and J genes are TRBV5-5 and TRBJ1-3, with TRBD1 matching over 7 bases. Germline V gene data show CDR1 as SGHKS and CDR2 as YYEKEE (reference sequence). This CDR3 has 15 residues. The V segment lost 4 bases and the J segment 4 bases; nucleotides outside the gene matches: 8.

J is TRBJ1-1 and V is TRBV29-1; TRBD1 aligns across 7 bases. This CDR3 has 13 amino acids. V was pared by 8 bases and J by 4 bases, with 10 bases of the junction left unmatched. The germline V gene has CDR1 SQVTM and CDR2 ANQGSEA. This chain's CDR3 is CSTNPGQLTEAFF. CDR3 bases: TGCAGCACAAACCCGGGACAGCTCACTGAAGCTTTCTTT. Drawing the rest from reference TRBV29-1 and TRBJ1-1, the complete variable domain is SAVISQKPSRDICQRGTSLTIQCQVDSQVTMMFWYRQQPGQSLTLIATANQGSEATYESGFVIDKFPISRPNLTFSTLTVSNMSPEDSSIYLCSTNPGQLTEAFFGQGTRLTVV.